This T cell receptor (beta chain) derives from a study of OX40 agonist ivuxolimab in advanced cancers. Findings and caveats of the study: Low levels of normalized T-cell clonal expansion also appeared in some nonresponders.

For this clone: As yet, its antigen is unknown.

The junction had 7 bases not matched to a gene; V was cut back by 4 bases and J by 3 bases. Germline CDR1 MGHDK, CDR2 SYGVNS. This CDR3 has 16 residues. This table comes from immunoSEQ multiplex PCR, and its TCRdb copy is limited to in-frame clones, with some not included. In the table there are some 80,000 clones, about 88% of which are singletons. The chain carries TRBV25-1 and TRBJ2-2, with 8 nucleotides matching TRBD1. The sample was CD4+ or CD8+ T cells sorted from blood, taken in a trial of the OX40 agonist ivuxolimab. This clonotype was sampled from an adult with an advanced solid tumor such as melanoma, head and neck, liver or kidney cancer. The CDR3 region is CASSATRGLDTGELFF. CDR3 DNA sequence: TGTGCCAGCAGTGCAACCAGGGGGCTGGACACCGGGGAGCTGTTTTTT. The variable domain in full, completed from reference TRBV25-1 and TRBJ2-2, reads EADIYQTPRYLVIGTGKKITLECSQTMGHDKMYWYQQDPGMELHLIHYSYGVNSTEKGDLSSESTVSRIRTEHFPLTLESARPSHTSQYLCASSATRGLDTGELFFGEGSRLTVL.